This T cell receptor (beta chain) was profiled in a study of early T cells in non-severe SARS-CoV-2 infection. On the study more broadly: With bulk RNA from unsorted whole blood as input, sequencing yielded unpaired chains. Study-wide points: Lookups in VDJdb leaned toward anti-spike CD8 responses and missed private and CD4 specificities.

Individual cDNA molecules received unique molecular identifiers. Each CDR3 protein gets one entry after TCRdb re-called the 5' RACE reads with MiXCR. The table records fewer than 60,000 distinct CDR3 sequences, around 4.6% of them present only once. Germline V gene lookup returns CDR1 DFQATT and CDR2 SNEGSKA (reference sequence). J lost 7 bases, V lost 3 bases, and 4 bases had no gene match. This CDR3 is built from 13 residues. This clonotype was counted a few times. Its antigen is undetermined. This sequence was found in an adult who was a healthcare worker with PCR-confirmed SARS-CoV-2 infection or an uninfected control (not recorded which). V usage is TRBV20-1 and J usage is TRBJ2-1; 9 bases map to TRBD2. The sample consisted of whole blood. CDR3 residues: CSARAGGQNEQFF. CDR3 bases: TGCAGTGCTAGGGCGGGAGGGCAAAATGAGCAGTTCTTC.